The 12 T cell receptor beta chains in this list originate from one sample, sequenced in a study of identical twins (dated by TCRdb to the mid-2010s). The library relied on 5' RACE. The data were produced on an Illumina HiSeq 2000. The public sequencing data were trimmed at Q25 with fastp and processed into clonotypes with MiXCR by TCRdb, which kept only in-frame beta chains. CDR3 protein sequences are deduplicated, and each keeps its most common genes and DNA. For this sample there are 250,000 to 350,000 distinct CDR3 sequences; about 8.9% appear just once. The biggest ten clones account for less than 2.5% of the sample. A further study also used this sample, focusing on yellow fever vaccine responses in identical twins.

Material: memory (CD45RO+) T cells sorted from blood. Sample cell subset or site, as interpreted from the label and publication: CD45RO+ enriched T cells. These receptors were obtained from a woman aged 18 to 35 in good health.

This clonotype was found many times. This chain connects TRBV20-1 to TRBJ2-7; D is unclear. Per germline, CDR1 DFQATT and CDR2 SNEGSKA (reference sequence). The CDR3 spans 12 residues. Trimming cost V 7 bases and J 6 bases, with 16 bases left between them. CDR3 DNA sequence: TGCAGTGACGGCAGGCTAAAGGGCGAGCAGTACGTC. As protein: CSDGRLKGEQYV.

This clonotype was detected a few times. The rearrangement joins TRBV2 to TRBJ1-4; TRBD1 might be the D (6 bases). The CDR3 extends over 13 amino acids. Per germline, CDR1 SNHLY and CDR2 FYNNEI. Trimming removed 8 bases from V and 8 bases from J, with 15 bases in between. The CDR3 loop is CASGSRGGEKLFF. CDR3 DNA sequence: TGTGCCAGCGGGTCGCGGGGGGGCGAAAAACTGTTTTTT.

There are many counts of this clonotype. The chain is built from TRBV12-3 or TRBV12-4 and TRBJ2-1; TRBD2 matches at 12 bases. The CDR3 extends over 15 amino acids. The junction had 5 bases not matched to a gene; V was cut back by 3 bases and J by 8 bases. In nucleotides, the CDR3 is TGTGCCAGCAGTTTGGCTAGCGGGAGGGCGGATGAGCAGTTCTTC. This encodes CASSLASGRADEQFF.

This clonotype was seen at least ten times. The V gene is TRBV6-1, the J gene TRBJ1-5; D is undetermined. CDR3 length equals 13 residues. Per the germline V gene, CDR1 is MNHNS and CDR2 is SASEGT. V gave up 0 bases and J gave up 9 bases, with 9 bases separating them. This chain's CDR3 is CASSEAPPRPQHF. As DNA, the CDR3 is TGTGCCAGCAGTGAAGCCCCCCCCCGGCCCCAGCATTTT.

This chain joins TRBV7-2 and TRBJ1-5, with TRBD1 matching over 7 bases. The ends lost 9 bases at V and 3 bases at J; junction bases unmatched: 20. In germline, CDR1 is SGHTA, CDR2 FQGNSA. The CDR3 runs 18 residues. The CDR3 sequence is CASSNPGKVRGINQPQHF. The CDR3 DNA is TGTGCCAGTAGCAACCCTGGTAAGGTCAGGGGGATCAATCAGCCCCAGCATTTT. Filled out from reference TRBV7-2 and TRBJ1-5, the complete variable domain reads GAGVSQSPSNKVTEKGKDVELRCDPISGHTALYWYRQSLGQGLEFLIYFQGNSAPDKSGLPSDRFSAERTGGSVSTLTIQRTQQEDSAVYLCASSNPGKVRGINQPQHFGDGTRLSIL.

This clonotype was observed many times. The chain joins TRBV24-1 to TRBJ2-3; D not resolved. The CDR3 covers 14 residues. Trimming left V 5 bases short and J 3 bases short, with 11 bases between. Germline V lookup: CDR1 KGHDR, CDR2 SFDVKD. Here the CDR3 reads CATSAPSGTDTQYF. As DNA, the CDR3 is TGTGCCACCAGTGCCCCTAGTGGAACAGATACGCAGTATTTT.

The V call is TRBV7-9, the J call TRBJ2-1; 8 bases align to TRBD2. After removal of 1 base from V and 8 bases from J, the junction contained 4 bases not matched to a gene. The CDR3 totals 14 residues. Germline loops: CDR1 SEHNR, CDR2 FQNEAQ (reference sequence). The CDR3 reads CASSLGGGWDEQFF. The CDR3 DNA reads TGTGCCAGCAGCTTAGGCGGGGGGTGGGATGAGCAGTTCTTC.

This clonotype was counted between two and nine times. The chain carries TRBV29-1 and TRBJ1-1; D possibly corresponds to TRBD1 (6 bases). In germline, CDR1 is SQVTM, CDR2 ANQGSEA. The CDR3 consists of 12 residues. V was pared by 1 base and J by 11 bases, with 14 bases between. CDR3 nucleotides: TGCAGCGTTGAAGTTTTTGGACAGATCGCTTTCTTT. It specifies CSVEVFGQIAFF.

V is TRBV7-9 and J is TRBJ2-1; TRBD2 aligns across 10 bases. The junction had 6 bases not matched to a gene; V was cut back by 4 bases and J by 6 bases. Germline CDR1 and CDR2: SEHNR and FQNEAQ (reference sequence). The CDR3 is 15 amino acids. CDR3 nucleotides: TGTGCCAGCAGCTGGAGCGGGAGGGCCGGCAATGAGCAGTTCTTC. Translation: CASSWSGRAGNEQFF. The variable domain in full, completed from reference TRBV7-9 and TRBJ2-1, reads DTGVSQNPRHKITKRGQNVTFRCDPISEHNRLYWYRQTLGQGPEFLTYFQNEAQLEKSRLLSDRFSAERPKGSFSTLEIQRTEQGDSAMYLCASSWSGRAGNEQFFGPGTRLTVL.

The rearrangement links TRBV7-9 to TRBJ1-2; D remains unclear. There are 12 residues in the CDR3. V was trimmed by 10 bases and J by 4 bases, leaving 13 bases between them. Germline V lookup: CDR1 SEHNR, CDR2 FQNEAQ (reference sequence). The CDR3 DNA reads as TGTGCCACAACGACGGCCGGCTATGGCTACACCTTC. It is translated as CATTTAGYGYTF.

This clonotype appeared a few times. J is TRBJ2-2 and V is TRBV2; 7 nucleotides line up with TRBD1. CDR1 SNHLY and CDR2 FYNNEI come from the germline V gene. V trimming: 6 bases; J trimming: 0 bases; junction bases outside the gene matches: 7. The CDR3 loop spans 16 amino acids. CDR3 DNA sequence: TGTGCCAGCAGCATTACCGGGACAGCGAACACCGGGGAGCTGTTTTTT. This sequence encodes CASSITGTANTGELFF. Together with reference TRBV2 and TRBJ2-2, the CDR3 gives the full variable domain: EPEVTQTPSHQVTQMGQEVILRCVPISNHLYFYWYRQILGQKVEFLVSFYNNEISEKSEIFDDQFSVERPDGSNFTLKIRSTKLEDSAMYFCASSITGTANTGELFFGEGSRLTVL.

Details on this clonotype: Being one base from a much bigger clone, this may be a read error. The rearrangement joins TRBV20-1 to TRBJ2-1, with D perhaps matching TRBD1 or TRBD2 (5 bases each). The length of the CDR3 is 15 residues. Trimming took 1 base from V and 8 from J, leaving 18 bases between them. From germline, CDR1 is DFQATT and CDR2 SNEGSKA (reference sequence). The CDR3 protein is CSARGGIGDIDEQFF. In nucleotides, the CDR3 is TGCAGTGCTAGAGGGGGGATAGGGGATATCGATGAGCAGTTCTTC.